The 21 T cell receptor beta chains presented below share a single source sample, sequenced in a study of shared clonotypes between healthy human individuals. Positively selected for CCR7, the CD45RO-negative cells used as naive CD8 cells excluded terminally differentiated effector memory CD45RA+ cells. TCRdb keeps only in-frame clones here, not all; method: immunoSEQ multiplex PCR. The table shows about 580,000 clones, with 95% to 98% occurring only once. Sequenced sample: naive CD8+ T cells sorted from blood. These receptors were taken from a man younger than 40 in good health.

Of note for this clone: The sample has other DNA sequences that encode this CDR3 too. The rearrangement joins TRBV7-9 to TRBJ2-7; D perhaps matches TRBD1 (6 bases). V was clipped by 5 bases and J by 4 bases, with 9 bases between them. Germline values: CDR1 SEHNR, CDR2 FQNEAQ (reference sequence). This CDR3 is 12 amino acids long. This CDR3 reads CASSHQGYEQYF. The CDR3 bases are TGTGCCAGCAGCCACCAGGGGTACGAGCAGTACTTC.

The chain carries TRBV27 and TRBJ1-1; D gene ambiguous. In germline, CDR1 is MNHEY, CDR2 SMNVEV (reference sequence). CDR3 size: 13 residues. With 2 bases removed from V and 3 bases from J, the gap between germline ends came to 7 bases. The CDR3 coding sequence is TGTGCCAGCAGTTTAAACAGTGACACTGAAGCTTTCTTT. Protein sequence: CASSLNSDTEAFF.

The V call is TRBV18, the J call TRBJ1-5; D is undetermined. Germline assignment: CDR1 KGHSH and CDR2 LQKENI. The germline V and J ends were trimmed by 5 bases and 0 bases, with 8 bases remaining between them. CDR3 length: 14 residues. Here the CDR3 reads CASSATNSNQPQHF. The CDR3 DNA follows: TGTGCCAGCTCAGCAACAAATAGCAATCAGCCCCAGCATTTT.

The chain employs TRBV19 and TRBJ2-1; no reliable D call. Germline V gene data show CDR1 as LNHDA and CDR2 as SQIVND (reference sequence). The V end was cut by 3 bases, the J end by 8 bases, with 14 bases between. This CDR3 is 14 amino acids long. The CDR3 DNA is TGTGCCAGTAGTATCTTCCCCGGTGTCGATGAGCAGTTCTTC. Its protein product is CASSIFPGVDEQFF. Full variable domain (rest looked up from reference TRBV19 and TRBJ2-1): DGGITQSPKYLFRKEGQNVTLSCEQNLNHDAMYWYRQDPGQGLRLIYYSQIVNDFQKGDIAEGYSVSREKKESFPLTVTSAQKNPTAFYLCASSIFPGVDEQFFGPGTRLTVL.

CDR3 DNA sequence: TGTGCCAGCAGTCCAGGGTTTTTCGGGACAGATACGCAGTATTTT. The encoded protein is CASSPGFFGTDTQYF. This rearrangement joins TRBV6-5 to TRBJ2-3, with D maybe TRBD1 (5 bases). The CDR3 has 15 amino acids. Trimming removed 5 bases at V and 3 bases at J, with 15 bases between. The germline gives CDR1 MNHEY, CDR2 SVGAGI.

The chain links TRBV7-9 to TRBJ2-1, with TRBD2 as a possible D gene (5 bases). From germline, CDR1 is SEHNR and CDR2 FQNEAQ (reference sequence). This CDR3 has 14 residues. Between the trimmed V and J ends, which lost 6 bases and 9 bases, there was a span of 18 bases. CDR3 bases: TGTGCCAGCAGGGAAGCGAGGGTGGCGTCTGAGCAGTTCTTC. The encoded protein is CASREARVASEQFF.

V and J are TRBV13 and TRBJ1-4, with D hard to call. Germline assignment: CDR1 PRHDT and CDR2 FYEKMQ (reference sequence). The CDR3 is made up of 15 amino acids. Trimming left V 4 bases short and J 0 bases short, with 9 bases between. In nucleotides, the CDR3 is TGTGCCAGCAGCTCATACAGTGCAACTAATGAAAAACTGTTTTTT. Translating it yields CASSSYSATNEKLFF. The full variable domain, completed using reference TRBV13 and TRBJ1-4, is AAGVIQSPRHLIKEKRETATLKCYPIPRHDTVYWYQQGPGQDPQFLISFYEKMQSDKGSIPDRFSAQQFSDYHSELNMSSLELGDSALYFCASSSYSATNEKLFFGSGTQLSVL.

The genes are TRBV7-6 and TRBJ2-7; TRBD2 matches 11 bases. The CDR3 is 15 residues long. After removal of 5 bases from V and 4 bases from J, the junction contained 7 bases not matched to a gene. Per germline, CDR1 SGHVS and CDR2 FNYEAQ. CDR3 coding DNA: TGTGCCAGCAGCAACAGACTAGCGGGATCGTACGAGCAGTACTTC. Amino acids: CASSNRLAGSYEQYF. Based on the CDR3 plus reference TRBV7-6 and TRBJ2-7, the full variable domain is GAGVSQSPRYKVTKRGQDVALRCDPISGHVSLYWYRQALGQGPEFLTYFNYEAQQDKSGLPNDRFSAERPEGSISTLTIQRTEQRDSAMYRCASSNRLAGSYEQYFGPGTRLTVT.

This chain links TRBV27 with TRBJ1-5; perhaps TRBD1 as D (6 bases). There are 14 residues in the CDR3. The germline V gene encodes CDR1 MNHEY and CDR2 SMNVEV (reference sequence). The V end lost 6 bases, the J end lost 6 bases, and 15 bases lay between the germline ends. The chain's CDR3 is CASRALQGAQPQHF. The CDR3 coding sequence is TGTGCCAGCAGGGCATTACAGGGAGCTCAGCCCCAGCATTTT.

This chain joins TRBV6-1 and TRBJ1-2; D uncertain. Germline V gives CDR1 MNHNS, CDR2 SASEGT. V was cut by 1 base and J by 5 bases, with 11 bases left in between. This CDR3 has 14 amino acids. The CDR3 coding sequence is TGTGCCAGCAGTGAAGATGGGCACCTATATGGCTACACCTTC. Amino acids: CASSEDGHLYGYTF.

The V call is TRBV5-5, the J call TRBJ2-1; the D gene is possibly TRBD1 (5 bases). The V end lost 0 bases, the J end lost 0 bases, and 7 bases lay between the germline ends. CDR3 length: 15 amino acids. Germline loops: CDR1 SGHKS, CDR2 YYEKEE (reference sequence). The CDR3 here is CASSLVRGSYNEQFF. CDR3 sequence (DNA): TGTGCCAGCAGCTTGGTAAGGGGCTCCTACAATGAGCAGTTCTTC.

The chain employs TRBV5-6 and TRBJ2-7; no clear D gene. From germline, CDR1 is SGHDT and CDR2 YYEEEE. The CDR3 is 13 amino acids. Trimming cost V 2 bases and J 3 bases, with 9 bases left between them. CDR3 sequence reads: CASSFTSYYEQYF. CDR3 sequence (DNA): TGTGCCAGCAGCTTTACGAGCTACTACGAGCAGTACTTC.

The chain is built from TRBV4-1 and TRBJ2-2, with 9 nucleotides matching TRBD2. Trimming cost V 3 bases and J 6 bases; bases outside gene matches: 11. The CDR3 loop spans 17 amino acids. Germline loops: CDR1 MGHRA, CDR2 YSYEKL. The CDR3 reads CASSQHLSGSFPGELFF. The CDR3 coding sequence is TGCGCCAGCAGCCAGCACCTTAGCGGGAGCTTTCCCGGGGAGCTGTTTTTT.

The chain couples TRBV7-9 to TRBJ2-7, with D perhaps TRBD1 or TRBD2 (5 bases each). This CDR3 has 15 residues. The V end lost 4 bases, the J end lost 5 bases, and 18 bases lay between the germline ends. Germline assignment: CDR1 SEHNR and CDR2 FQNEAQ (reference sequence). The CDR3 region is CASSSYGARSDEQYF. The CDR3 DNA is TGTGCCAGCAGCTCTTACGGGGCCCGGTCGGACGAGCAGTACTTC.

The chain joins TRBV7-6 to TRBJ2-7; possibly TRBD2 for D (7 bases). Germline V gene sequence: CDR1 SGHVS, CDR2 FNYEAQ. Between the trimmed V and J ends, which lost 1 base and 0 bases, there was a span of 13 bases. This CDR3 has 16 amino acids. CDR3 nucleotide sequence: TGTGCCAGCAGCTTAGAGGGGGGGACTCCCTCCTACGAGCAGTACTTC. Its protein product is CASSLEGGTPSYEQYF.

The chain recombines TRBV7-8 with TRBJ2-1, with 9 bases aligning to TRBD1. The CDR3 length is 16 residues. Germline lookup yields CDR1 SGHVS and CDR2 FQNEAQ. V was pared by 0 bases and J by 6 bases, with 6 bases of the junction left unmatched. Here the CDR3 DNA reads TGTGCCAGCAGCTTAGCTACCGGGACAGGGAGCAATGAGCAGTTCTTC. Translating it yields CASSLATGTGSNEQFF.

This chain connects TRBV19 to TRBJ2-1; D may be TRBD2 (5 bases). CDR3 size: 17 residues. Trimming stripped 1 base from V and 4 bases from J, with 17 bases between. The germline V gene encodes CDR1 LNHDA and CDR2 SQIVND (reference sequence). The CDR3 region is CASSIALSMGRYNEQFF. The CDR3 nucleotides are TGTGCCAGTAGTATAGCGCTTTCTATGGGGAGATACAATGAGCAGTTCTTC.

The V call is TRBV9, the J call TRBJ2-5; 7 bases are shared with TRBD1. The CDR3 spans 16 residues. Germline CDR1 SGDLS, CDR2 YYNGEE. J lost 1 base, V lost 4 bases, and 10 bases had no gene match. The CDR3 DNA follows: TGTGCCAGCAGCCTCTTTCACCGGGACAGCCAAGAGACCCAGTACTTC. This gives the protein CASSLFHRDSQETQYF.

The chain joins TRBV7-9 to TRBJ2-7; maybe TRBD1 (5 bases). This CDR3 contains 13 residues. The ends were cut back, 7 bases at V and 2 bases at J, with 12 bases in the middle. Looked up from germline, CDR1 is SEHNR and CDR2 is FQNEAQ (reference sequence). The CDR3 sequence is CASTHRNPYEQYF. For the CDR3, the DNA is TGTGCCAGCACCCACAGGAACCCCTACGAGCAGTACTTC.

This chain joins TRBV6-5 and TRBJ2-7; the D gene is possibly TRBD1 (6 bases). The CDR3 is made up of 15 amino acids. V was cut by 6 bases and J by 4 bases, with 19 bases left in between. Per the germline V gene, CDR1 is MNHEY and CDR2 is SVGAGI. The CDR3 DNA reads as TGTGCCAGCAGCTCGCCGGGACAAGGAGATTACGAGCAGTACTTC. Its translation is CASSSPGQGDYEQYF.

J is TRBJ1-2 and V is TRBV7-9; 7 positions agree with TRBD1. Per germline, CDR1 SEHNR and CDR2 FQNEAQ (reference sequence). The CDR3 extends over 15 amino acids. The V and J ends lost 6 bases and 0 bases, in that order; junction bases with no gene match: 7. The CDR3 loop reads CASSSAGTANYGYTF. CDR3 coding DNA: TGTGCCAGCAGTTCAGCCGGGACAGCTAACTATGGCTACACCTTC.